These 18 T cell receptor beta chains originate from one sample sequenced in a study of spatial heterogeneity in lung cancer. Time point here: sample taken at primary tumor resection. Via MiXCR, TCRdb re-called the 5' RACE reads, giving one row per CDR3 protein. The sample holds under 80,000 distinct CDR3 sequences; about 6.3% are singletons and the top ten take roughly 14%. The sequencing here drew on PBMCs, taken at surgery. These TCRs come from a female donor with early-stage non-small cell lung cancer.

This clonotype was seen ten or more times. The V gene is TRBV6-5, the J gene TRBJ1-4, with unresolved D. Germline V gene sequence: CDR1 MNHEY, CDR2 SVGAGI. The CDR3 has 16 amino acids. Trimming shortened V by 0 bases and J by 3 bases, and 11 bases separated the two germline ends. This CDR3 reads CASSYSWSASNEKLFF. In DNA, the CDR3 is TGTGCCAGCAGTTACTCGTGGAGCGCGTCTAATGAAAAACTGTTTTTT.

This clonotype was seen repeatedly, ten times or more. The chain uses TRBV6-5 and TRBJ2-1; D is ambiguous. There are 11 residues in the CDR3. The V end lost 7 bases, the J end lost 7 bases, and 8 bases lay between the germline ends. CDR1 is MNHEY, CDR2 SVGAGI, per germline. The CDR3 is CASTVGNEQFF. The CDR3 region has the DNA TGTGCCAGCACCGTGGGTAATGAGCAGTTCTTC.

Only a few counts were recorded for this clonotype. V and J are TRBV7-2 and TRBJ1-2, with a tentative D call TRBD1 (5 bases). Germline V lookup: CDR1 SGHTA, CDR2 FQGNSA. The CDR3 extends over 14 amino acids. V was trimmed by 3 bases and J by 8 bases, leaving 16 bases between them. CDR3 loop: CASSLEGPLWGYTF. The CDR3 DNA reads as TGTGCCAGCAGCTTGGAGGGGCCTCTATGGGGCTACACCTTC.

The sample holds a few counts of this clonotype. V usage is TRBV19 and J usage is TRBJ2-1; D is unclear. The germline V gene has CDR1 LNHDA and CDR2 SQIVND (reference sequence). V was cut by 1 base and J by 7 bases, with 8 bases left in between. The CDR3 runs to 13 residues. The CDR3 loop is CASSIGPNNEQFF. The CDR3 DNA follows: TGTGCCAGTAGTATAGGCCCTAATAATGAGCAGTTCTTC. Together with reference TRBV19 and TRBJ2-1, the CDR3 gives the full variable domain: DGGITQSPKYLFRKEGQNVTLSCEQNLNHDAMYWYRQDPGQGLRLIYYSQIVNDFQKGDIAEGYSVSREKKESFPLTVTSAQKNPTAFYLCASSIGPNNEQFFGPGTRLTVL.

In DNA, the CDR3 is TGTGCCAGCAGTTCCCCGACTAGATCAGCAGATACGCAGTATTTT. The encoded protein is CASSSPTRSADTQYF. The genes are TRBV6-5 and TRBJ2-3, with a possible D match to TRBD2 (6 bases). The CDR3 is 15 residues long. V shed 4 bases and J shed 4 bases, with 15 bases lying between them. CDR1 MNHEY and CDR2 SVGAGI come from the germline V gene.

In its sample, this clonotype was seen many times. The CDR3 spells CASSLGIRTSDTQYF. The DNA of the CDR3 is TGTGCCAGCAGCTTGGGGATCAGGACTTCAGATACGCAGTATTTT. The genes are TRBV5-4 and TRBJ2-3, with D tentatively TRBD2 (5 bases). Germline values: CDR1 SGHNT, CDR2 YYREEE (reference sequence). The V and J ends lost 0 bases and 4 bases respectively, with 12 bases between them. CDR3 length equals 15 residues.

The CDR3 DNA reads TGTGCCAGCAGTGAACGGCAGGCTCAGCCCCAGCATTTT. This gives the protein CASSERQAQPQHF. The chain joins TRBV6-1 to TRBJ1-5; D is ambiguous. Looked up from germline, CDR1 is MNHNS and CDR2 is SASEGT. Trimming took off 2 bases at V and 6 bases at J, with 8 bases between the two ends. This CDR3 is 13 amino acids long.

This clonotype appeared many times. One end of the junction varies from germline; a read error may be responsible. This chain uses TRBV28 with TRBJ2-7; 10 bases fit TRBD1. CDR3 length: 15 residues. CDR1 is MDHEN and CDR2 is SYDVKM in the germline V gene. CDR3 sequence reads: CASSIWTGGSYEQYF. The CDR3 nucleotides are TGTGCCAGCAGTATATGGACAGGGGGCTCCTACGAGCAGTACTTC.

This clonotype has more than one count but fewer than ten. V gene TRBV30 combines with J gene TRBJ1-4, with D unclear. CDR3 length: 14 residues. The V end lost 0 bases, the J end lost 3 bases, and 8 bases lay between the germline ends. Germline V gene sequence: CDR1 GTSNPN, CDR2 SVGIG (reference sequence). CDR3 nucleotides: TGTGCCTGGAGTGTACGAGTCTCTAATGAAAAACTGTTTTTT. Translation: CAWSVRVSNEKLFF.

This clonotype has just a few counts. The chain has TRBV20-1 and TRBJ2-3; D perhaps matches TRBD2 (6 bases). The length of the CDR3 is 15 residues. Trimming removed 0 bases at V and 4 bases at J, with 14 bases between. Per germline, CDR1 DFQATT and CDR2 SNEGSKA (reference sequence). The CDR3 spells CSARDGSSVADTQYF. DNA of the CDR3: TGCAGTGCTAGAGATGGCTCTAGCGTTGCAGATACGCAGTATTTT.

V gene TRBV5-1 combines with J gene TRBJ1-5; no clear D gene. Trimming took off 1 base at V and 7 bases at J, with 9 bases between the two ends. The CDR3 extends over 13 amino acids. From germline, CDR1 is SGHRS and CDR2 YFSETQ. CDR3 amino acids: CASSLSSSQPQHF. The CDR3 region has the DNA TGCGCCAGCAGCTTGAGCAGCAGCCAGCCCCAGCATTTT.

The sample holds a few counts of this clonotype. The V call is TRBV5-5, the J call TRBJ2-3; 11 positions match TRBD2. The CDR3 has 16 residues. V was clipped by 5 bases and J by 4 bases; unmatched bases: 9. Germline V gene data show CDR1 as SGHKS and CDR2 as YYEKEE (reference sequence). The CDR3 nucleotides read TGTGCCAGCAGTACATATAGCGGGAGGGAGGCAGATACGCAGTATTTT. Its translation is CASSTYSGREADTQYF.

This clonotype was counted many times. The rearrangement joins TRBV7-8 to TRBJ1-6, with 7 nucleotides matching TRBD1. CDR1 is SGHVS, CDR2 FQNEAQ, per germline. The junction had 13 bases not matched to a gene; V was cut back by 5 bases and J by 9 bases. The CDR3 loop spans 16 amino acids. This CDR3 reads CASSPHDRALISPLHF. The DNA of the CDR3 is TGTGCCAGCAGCCCCCATGACAGGGCTTTGATTTCACCCCTCCACTTT.

The sample holds many counts of this clonotype. The V and J genes are TRBV11-2 and TRBJ1-1, with a weak D call TRBD1 (5 bases). Germline CDR1 SGHAT, CDR2 FQNNGV. V was cut by 2 bases and J by 7 bases, with 17 bases left in between. The CDR3 runs to 15 residues. CDR3 nucleotide sequence: TGTGCCAGCAGCTTAAGCGGGACTCTTGATGGTGAAGCTTTCTTT. Its protein product is CASSLSGTLDGEAFF.

The chain uses TRBV19 and TRBJ2-2; no clear D. This CDR3 comprises 14 residues. Germline lookup yields CDR1 LNHDA and CDR2 SQIVND (reference sequence). Trimming shortened V by 2 bases and J by 1 base, and 5 bases separated the two germline ends. CDR3 sequence reads: CASSINRNTGELFF. The CDR3 coding sequence is TGTGCCAGTAGTATAAACCGGAACACCGGGGAGCTGTTTTTT.

This chain joins TRBV7-3 and TRBJ2-6; D is uncertain. V was cut by 5 bases and J by 0 bases, with 5 bases left in between. CDR1 is SGHTA, CDR2 FQGTGA, per germline. The CDR3 spans 14 residues. As DNA, the CDR3 is TGTGCCAGCAGCCCTTTCTCTGGGGCCAACGTCCTGACTTTC. This encodes CASSPFSGANVLTF.

This clonotype was picked up a small number of times. The chain links TRBV9 to TRBJ1-3; D remains ambiguous. V shed 0 bases and J shed 7 bases, with 11 bases lying between them. This CDR3 region has 14 residues. The germline CDR1 and CDR2 sequences are SGDLS and YYNGEE. CDR3 sequence reads: CASSVERVGNTIYF. CDR3 sequence (DNA): TGTGCCAGCAGCGTAGAAAGGGTAGGGAACACCATATATTTT.

This clonotype was recorded many times. The chain is built from TRBV7-2 and TRBJ2-5, with D tentatively TRBD2 (5 bases). V was clipped by 2 bases and J by 0 bases, with 7 bases between them. There are 14 residues in the CDR3. Per germline, CDR1 SGHTA and CDR2 FQGNSA. The CDR3 reads CASSLSGYQETQYF. In DNA form, the CDR3 reads TGTGCCAGCAGCTTATCGGGGTACCAAGAGACCCAGTACTTC. The full variable domain, its missing parts supplied by reference TRBV7-2 and TRBJ2-5, is GAGVSQSPSNKVTEKGKDVELRCDPISGHTALYWYRQSLGQGLEFLIYFQGNSAPDKSGLPSDRFSAERTGGSVSTLTIQRTQQEDSAVYLCASSLSGYQETQYFGPGTRLLVL.